This passage covers 24 T cell receptor beta chains from one sample sequenced in a study of CD4 T cells in relation to SARS-CoV-2 and coronaviruses. Repertoires were generated with immunoSEQ multiplex PCR, while TCRdb's copy carries only in-frame clones and drops some. The table has about 17,000 clones, 82% seen once. No antigen has been identified for these receptors. The unexposed donors gave CD4+ T cells in 2011-2018, prior to COVID-19. After approximately 10 days of culture, CD4+ T cells were isolated. The sequenced sample was CD4+ T cells from PBMCs, cultured in vitro. The receptors were sampled from a human donor in good health.

The V gene is TRBV2, the J gene TRBJ2-1; tentatively, D is TRBD2 (6 bases). Deletions cut 6 bases from V and 5 bases from J, with 17 bases between. The CDR3 has 15 residues. The germline gives CDR1 SNHLY, CDR2 FYNNEI. For the CDR3, the DNA is TGTGCCAGCAGGGGCTATGCGGGGAGAAACAATGAGCAGTTCTTC. This sequence encodes CASRGYAGRNNEQFF.

The J gene is TRBJ1-1, the V gene TRBV5-4; tentative D call: TRBD1 (6 bases). The CDR3 totals 14 residues. V was shortened by 4 bases and J by 0 bases, with 10 bases between the two germline ends. The V gene's germline CDR1 is SGHNT and CDR2 YYREEE (reference sequence). This chain's CDR3 is CASSGDMVNTEAFF. The CDR3 bases are TGTGCCAGCAGCGGGGACATGGTGAACACTGAAGCTTTCTTT.

This clone was detected only once. This chain uses TRBV7-3 with TRBJ2-3; 10 nucleotides agree with TRBD2. This CDR3 has 16 residues. Per germline, CDR1 SGHTA and CDR2 FQGTGA. V dropped 5 bases and J dropped 5; count of bases not matched to a gene: 10. The CDR3 nucleotides read TGTGCCAGCAGCCTTGGAAGGCTAGCGGGAGTAGATACGCAGTATTTT. Amino acid sequence: CASSLGRLAGVDTQYF.

V gene TRBV5-4 combines with J gene TRBJ2-5, with TRBD1 matching 7 bases. The CDR3 sequence is 13 residues long. The germline V gene encodes CDR1 SGHNT and CDR2 YYREEE (reference sequence). Losses at the gene ends were 5 bases for V and 1 base for J; bases not matched to a gene: 2. CDR3 bases: TGTGCCAGCAGGTGGACAGGCCAAGAGACCCAGTACTTC. It encodes CASRWTGQETQYF.

The chain is built from TRBV5-1 and TRBJ1-6; tentatively, D is TRBD1 (5 bases). The CDR3 spans 15 residues. V gave up 0 bases and J gave up 10 bases, with 14 bases separating them. CDR1 and CDR2 (germline): SGHRS, YFSETQ. In DNA form, the CDR3 reads TGCGCCAGCAGCTTGGACAGAGCTGGGGACTCACCCCTCCACTTT. It specifies CASSLDRAGDSPLHF.

This clone was seen more than once but under ten times. This chain's CDR3 is CASTLRTTSSYNEQFF. CDR3 in DNA: TGTGCCAGCACCCTAAGGACCACAAGCTCCTACAATGAGCAGTTCTTC. The chain joins TRBV2 to TRBJ2-1; D uncertain. Germline V lookup: CDR1 SNHLY, CDR2 FYNNEI. V lost 7 bases, J lost 0 bases, and 16 bases lay in between. The CDR3 runs to 16 residues.

The J gene is TRBJ1-5, the V gene TRBV30; 11 nucleotides match TRBD1. J was trimmed by 7 bases and V by 2 bases; bases with no gene match: 7. Germline CDR1 reads GTSNPN; CDR2 reads SVGIG (reference sequence). This CDR3 comprises 15 residues. This CDR3 reads CAWSTPGQGVQPQHF. The CDR3 DNA reads as TGTGCCTGGAGTACACCGGGACAGGGGGTCCAGCCCCAGCATTTT.

The V gene is TRBV25-1, the J gene TRBJ2-7, with D maybe TRBD1 (5 bases). The CDR3 spans 15 residues. From germline, CDR1 is MGHDK and CDR2 SYGVNS. The V end lost 7 bases, the J end lost 0 bases, and 16 bases lay between the germline ends. CDR3 sequence reads: CASKSPGSSSYEQYF. Here the CDR3 DNA reads TGTGCCAGCAAATCACCAGGGTCTAGCTCCTACGAGCAGTACTTC.

The chain recombines TRBV7-9 with TRBJ2-3; D could derive from TRBD1 or TRBD2 (5 bases each). The CDR3 sequence is 18 residues long. Germline V CDR1 and CDR2: SEHNR, FQNEAQ (reference sequence). Trimming stripped 1 base from V and 4 bases from J, with 21 bases between. Here the CDR3 DNA reads TGTGCCAGCAGCTTAGGGGAACGGGGCACGTTGGGCGCAGATACGCAGTATTTT. Its protein product is CASSLGERGTLGADTQYF.

The gene calls are TRBV6-5 and TRBJ2-7, with 10 bases aligning to TRBD1. The length of the CDR3 is 13 residues. V dropped 9 bases and J dropped 4; count of bases not matched to a gene: 6. Germline V lookup: CDR1 MNHEY, CDR2 SVGAGI. CDR3 protein: CASRTGGSYEQYF. CDR3 DNA sequence: TGTGCCAGTCGGACAGGGGGGAGTTACGAGCAGTACTTC.

The rearrangement uses TRBV2 and TRBJ1-1; tentative D call: TRBD1 (5 bases). V gave up 6 bases and J gave up 1 base, with 12 bases separating them. Looked up from germline, CDR1 is SNHLY and CDR2 is FYNNEI. CDR3 length equals 14 residues. The CDR3 coding sequence is TGTGCCAGCAGATTCGACAGATCGAACACTGAAGCTTTCTTT. Protein: CASRFDRSNTEAFF.

The gene calls are TRBV13 and TRBJ2-7; 11 bases align to TRBD2. This CDR3 has 15 residues. With V trimmed by 4 bases and J by 0 bases, 2 bases remained unmatched. CDR1 is PRHDT, CDR2 FYEKMQ, per germline (reference sequence). The CDR3 DNA is TGTGCCAGCAGCTGGGGACTAGCGGCCTCCTACGAGCAGTACTTC. As protein: CASSWGLAASYEQYF.

The chain uses TRBV5-1 and TRBJ2-7, with 7 bases identical to TRBD1. V lost 4 bases, J lost 5 bases, and 9 bases stayed unmatched. This CDR3 contains 14 residues. Germline V gene data show CDR1 as SGHRS and CDR2 as YFSETQ. The CDR3 DNA is TGCGCCAGCAGCCAACGACAGGGTATTAACGAGCAGTACTTC. This gives the protein CASSQRQGINEQYF.

The CDR3 nucleotides are TGTGCCAGTAGGGCGGCGGACAGGGGGCGAGAGACCCAGTACTTC. Residues: CASRAADRGRETQYF. The chain employs TRBV19 and TRBJ2-5, with TRBD1 matching 11 bases. The CDR3 sequence is 15 residues long. With V trimmed by 6 bases and J by 4 bases, 7 bases remained unmatched. Per the germline V gene, CDR1 is LNHDA and CDR2 is SQIVND (reference sequence).

This chain uses TRBV2 with TRBJ2-5; 10 nucleotides match TRBD2. The CDR3 has 16 amino acids. The germline V gene encodes CDR1 SNHLY and CDR2 FYNNEI. Trimming at V came to 6 bases and at J to 4 bases, leaving 11 bases not matched to a gene. CDR3 amino acids: CASRSAAGGPRETQYF. The CDR3 DNA sequence: TGTGCCAGCAGATCAGCAGCGGGAGGGCCTCGAGAGACCCAGTACTTC.

The chain links TRBV10-1 to TRBJ2-3; maybe TRBD2 (5 bases). Trimming shortened V by 8 bases and J by 5 bases, and 17 bases separated the two germline ends. Germline CDR1 reads WNHNN; CDR2 reads SYGVQD (reference sequence). There are 14 residues in the CDR3. CDR3 sequence reads: CASSGGEWGDTQYF. For the CDR3, the DNA is TGCGCCAGCTCAGGTGGGGAGTGGGGAGATACGCAGTATTTT.

The rearrangement links TRBV7-9 to TRBJ2-7, with 7 bases fitting TRBD1. Trimming at V came to 4 bases and at J to 3 bases, leaving 3 bases not matched to a gene. Germline V gene data show CDR1 as SEHNR and CDR2 as FQNEAQ (reference sequence). The length of the CDR3 is 13 residues. The CDR3, as DNA: TGTGCCAGCAGCTCGACAGGGTACTACGAGCAGTACTTC. It encodes CASSSTGYYEQYF.

The chain links TRBV18 to TRBJ2-1; a weak D match, TRBD1 (6 bases). The CDR3 has 14 residues. The V and J ends lost 1 base and 3 bases respectively, with 7 bases between them. Germline CDR1 reads KGHSH; CDR2 reads LQKENI. The chain's CDR3 is CASSPRQDYNEQFF. As DNA, the CDR3 is TGTGCCAGCTCACCACGACAGGACTACAATGAGCAGTTCTTC.

The CDR3 reads CASSANSQARREQFF. CDR3 bases: TGTGCCAGCAGCGCAAACAGTCAAGCGAGGCGCGAGCAGTTCTTC. The gene calls are TRBV9 and TRBJ2-1; the D is unclear. The V end lost 3 bases, the J end lost 10 bases, and 20 bases lay between the germline ends. The length of the CDR3 is 15 residues. Germline V lookup: CDR1 SGDLS, CDR2 YYNGEE.

The chain combines TRBV3-1 (or the pseudogene TRBV3-2) with TRBJ2-3, with D possibly TRBD1 on 5 matching bases. The CDR3 contains 13 residues. Per the germline V gene, CDR1 is LGHDT and CDR2 is YNNKEL (reference sequence). The CDR3 region has the DNA TGTGCTGGTGGGGCTGGGGGCACAGATACGCAGTATTTT. Translation gives CAGGAGGTDTQYF.

This chain connects TRBV5-1 to TRBJ2-7, with D perhaps matching TRBD1 (5 bases). Looked up from germline, CDR1 is SGHRS and CDR2 is YFSETQ. Trimming stripped 5 bases from V and 3 bases from J, with 15 bases between. CDR3 size: 14 residues. The CDR3 DNA reads TGCGCCAGCAGTAGGTCAGGGTCGAACTACGAGCAGTACTTC. Translated: CASSRSGSNYEQYF.

This clone has only one observation. V is TRBV10-3 and J is TRBJ2-1, with TRBD2 matching 8 bases. Per germline, CDR1 ENHRY and CDR2 SYGVKD. CDR3 length equals 14 residues. V shed 7 bases, J shed 9 bases, and the junction held 11 bases outside the gene matches. The CDR3 is CAITRTAGESEQFF. The CDR3, as DNA: TGTGCCATCACCAGAACAGCGGGAGAAAGTGAGCAGTTCTTC.

J is TRBJ1-3 and V is TRBV29-1; 9 bases are a match to TRBD1. The CDR3 covers 14 residues. Germline V lookup: CDR1 SQVTM, CDR2 ANQGSEA. After removal of 6 bases from V and 3 bases from J, the junction contained 6 bases not matched to a gene. The CDR3 region is CSVETGGVGNTIYF. CDR3 DNA sequence: TGCAGCGTGGAAACAGGGGGCGTTGGAAACACCATATATTTT.

The genes are TRBV9 and TRBJ1-4; 11 positions match TRBD1. V was pared by 3 bases and J by 3 bases, with 4 bases of the junction left unmatched. Per germline, CDR1 SGDLS and CDR2 YYNGEE. The CDR3 consists of 16 residues. This chain's CDR3 is CASSAGQGAANEKLFF. The CDR3, as DNA: TGTGCCAGCAGCGCAGGACAGGGGGCAGCTAATGAAAAACTGTTTTTT.